These T cell receptor beta chains were read from a single sample in a study of vaccination and CD4 T cells after COVID-19. MiXCR, applied by TCRdb to the PCR reads, yields one record per CDR3 protein. The table records 13,000 or so distinct CDR3 sequences, around 50% of them present only once. Their cognate antigens are unknown. Sequencing was done on a sample of CD4+ T cells from blood, cultured in vitro. All receptors come from a human donor who had recovered from COVID-19. The CDR3 runs from the conserved cysteine through the conserved F or W. D genes are given only for firm matches. Size is omitted from some rows. Given values are once, few, many or a class for expanded clones.

cdr3_nt: TGTGCCAGCAGTTTAGGGACCCTTAGTGATGAGCAGTTCTTC
cdr3_aa: CASSLGTLSDEQFF
j_call: TRBJ2-1
v_call: TRBV12-3/TRBV12-4
clone_size: .
d_call: .

cdr3_nt: TGTGCCAGCAGTAGAATCTCTGGGGCCAACGTCCTGACTTTC
cdr3_aa: CASSRISGANVLTF
j_call: TRBJ2-6
v_call: TRBV2
clone_size: once
d_call: .

cdr3_nt: TGTGCCAGCAGTTACTCCCGGCTAGCGGAAGAGACCCAGTACTTC
cdr3_aa: CASSYSRLAEETQYF
j_call: TRBJ2-5
v_call: TRBV6-5
clone_size: .
d_call: TRBD2

cdr3_nt: TGTGCCAGCAGCTTTTCTACGATTGCCTATGGCTACACCTTC
cdr3_aa: CASSFSTIAYGYTF
j_call: TRBJ1-2
v_call: TRBV7-9
clone_size: .
d_call: .

cdr3_nt: TGTGCCATCAGTGAGTCCAGACCCGATAACCAAGAGACCCAGTACTTC
cdr3_aa: CAISESRPDNQETQYF
j_call: TRBJ2-5
v_call: TRBV10-3
clone_size: few
d_call: .

cdr3_nt: TGTGCCGGAAGGACATCGACGGATGAGCAGTTCTTC
cdr3_aa: CAGRTSTDEQFF
j_call: TRBJ2-1
v_call: TRBV2
clone_size: .
d_call: .

cdr3_nt: TGTGCCAGCAGCTTGTACCCCGGGACAGTTGATGGCTACACCTTC
cdr3_aa: CASSLYPGTVDGYTF
j_call: TRBJ1-2
v_call: TRBV5-6
clone_size: .
d_call: TRBD1

cdr3_nt: TGTGCCAGCAGCTTGAACGGGACAAAGAGGAGGCAGTACTTC
cdr3_aa: CASSLNGTKRRQYF
j_call: TRBJ2-7
v_call: TRBV5-8
clone_size: .
d_call: .

cdr3_nt: TGCAGTGCTAGAGCGACCGGGGAGCTGTTTTTT
cdr3_aa: CSARATGELFF
j_call: TRBJ2-2
v_call: TRBV20-1
clone_size: .
d_call: .

cdr3_nt: TGTGCCAGCAGTTACCCCCCCAGGGACGGAGAGACCCAGTACTTC
cdr3_aa: CASSYPPRDGETQYF
j_call: TRBJ2-5
v_call: TRBV6-2/TRBV6-3
clone_size: .
d_call: .

cdr3_nt: TGTGCCAGTAGTATCGGCCGGGGAGGCAATCAGCCCCAGCATTTT
cdr3_aa: CASSIGRGGNQPQHF
j_call: TRBJ1-5
v_call: TRBV19
clone_size: .
d_call: .

cdr3_nt: TGCAGTGAGGGCCATAGCGCCGGTACGCAGTATTTT
cdr3_aa: CSEGHSAGTQYF
j_call: TRBJ2-3
v_call: TRBV20-1
clone_size: .
d_call: .